Here is one T cell receptor beta chain with its context. There is no known antigen for this receptor. Per-base quality was not reported, and no clone a single base away is much larger than it. This specimen comes from a study of blood T cells in healthy people across ages (dated by TCRdb to between 2014 and 2017). The study in broad terms: In model experiments, template switching captured roughly one uniquely barcoded TCR beta cDNA molecule for every two T cells. Donors of different ages were randomly distributed across sequencing lanes to avoid experimental bias. Age-related changes in TCR beta repertoire diversity were measured in the study by deep sequencing normalized with unique cDNA molecular identifiers. Two additional independent replicas of 1 million unique cDNA reads from the same blood draw were analyzed for two donors (one aged 18 to 30 and one aged 80 or older). The donors were divided into four age groups: young (average approximately 16 years), middle-aged (around 37), aged (approximately 64) and long-lived (around 80). Results and caveats for the whole study, not just this receptor: As age increased, observed TCR beta diversity per million T cells dropped in a roughly linear way, and a significant reduction was already evident by age 40. Since profiling was done on bulk unsorted PBMCs, naive and antigen-experienced compartments could not be conclusively compared. Because the CMV infection status of the donors was unknown, age-related changes in expanded clonotypes may potentially have been confounded. Compared with the aged group, the long-lived group had more naive CD4+ T cells, fewer expanded clones and increased TCR diversity, suggesting age selection. A strong correlation was found between observed TCR beta diversity and the percentage of naive T cells measured by flow cytometry. Total diversity estimates from one million sequenced T cells were considered lower bounds and underestimates.

The donors were some 36 Caucasian individuals from Russia, aged roughly 6 to 100 years, who were systemically healthy. Around 10 milliliters of peripheral blood were drawn from each donor into EDTA-treated Vacutainer tubes. PBMCs were isolated by Ficoll-Paque density-gradient centrifugation, with at least 6 million obtained per sample. Total RNA was extracted from PBMCs with Trizol reagent, with at least 6 micrograms obtained per sample. For every donor, an aliquot of PBMCs went through flow cytometry to measure the percentages of naive CD45RAhigh/CD27high T cells. V loses 0 bases of germline sequence and J loses 2 bases, and the interval between the two ends is 9 bases. As encoded in the germline V gene, CDR1 is MNHEY while CDR2 is SVGEGT. From the cysteine through the phenylalanine, the CDR3 covers 15 amino acids. The entry retains the CDR3 DNA only, 45 bases that are in frame from base 1. The library was made by 5' RACE. The sequencing machine was an Illumina HiSeq 2500. A second roughly 7 to 11 cycle PCR used a sample-barcoded 5' primer and a J-beta primer mix. A unique molecular identifier was introduced onto each TCR beta cDNA molecule by a template-switch 5' adaptor carrying 12 random nucleotides. Each sample yielded at least 2.5 million CDR3-containing paired-end reads. First-strand cDNA was synthesized from all RNA with the Mint cDNA synthesis kit, primed by a TRBC-specific oligonucleotide. All cDNA was treated with uracil-DNA glycosylase and then went through a first 18-cycle PCR with the universal primers M1SS and BC2_uni_R. As for how the authors treated the data: For normalization, 1 million high-quality reads were randomly selected from each sample, with every read carrying a distinct molecular identifier. Reads sharing molecular identifiers were discarded rather than binned into consensus sequences. MiTCR, set to a Q25 quality threshold and the strictest error-elimination algorithm, was used for CDR3 identification, clonotype clustering and error correction. A nonparametric unseen species model with Euler transformation was used to estimate a lower bound on total TCR beta diversity. TCRdb took the public reads, trimmed them with fastp at Q25, ran MiXCR for clone calling and kept in-frame beta chains. All rows with the same CDR3 protein become a single entry with the most common DNA and genes. The V and J calls were not made by the authors but by TCRdb's processing. Within this sample are about 1.4 million distinct CDR3 sequences, with 45% to 70% of them counted one time only. The ten most abundant clones make up over 6.5% of the sample.

The rearranged segments are TRBV6-2 or TRBV6-3 and TRBJ2-3; the D gene cannot be resolved reliably. Sequencing was done on a sample of blood. The receptor was derived from a man between 18 and 29 years old in good health. CDR3 region: CASSYSTQATDTQYF. The nucleotides are TGTGCCAGCAGTTACTCAACCCAGGCCACAGATACGCAGTATTTT.